These 27 T cell receptor beta chains share one sample of origin, sequenced in a study of cytomegalovirus exposure and HLA in healthy donors. The PCR used 60 Vbeta and 13 Jbeta primers. Produced via immunoSEQ multiplex PCR; TCRdb's table is partial and in-frame only. Of 60,000 to 70,000 clones listed, approximately 71% were seen once; the top ten hold approximately 8%. Sample: PBMCs. These TCRs come from a man between 60 and 70 years old in good health and CMV-seropositive.

The chain carries TRBV13 and TRBJ1-6; TRBD1 matches at 10 bases. Trimming removed 0 bases from V and 9 bases from J; junction bases left unmatched: 5. The CDR3 is made up of 16 amino acids. CDR1 and CDR2 from the germline V gene are PRHDT and FYEKMQ (reference sequence). CDR3 bases: TGTGCCAGCAGCTTAGGGGGACAGGGGATCGGTTCACCCCTCCACTTT. It codes for CASSLGGQGIGSPLHF.

This chain joins TRBV7-2 and TRBJ1-4, with TRBD1 identical over 10 bases. Trimming took 7 bases from V and 8 from J; bases not matched to a gene: 10. This CDR3 region has 15 residues. Germline V gene data show CDR1 as SGHTA and CDR2 as FQGNSA. Here the CDR3 DNA reads TGTGCCAGCACCCGTGGGACAGGGGCGATGGAAAAACTGTTTTTT. It translates to CASTRGTGAMEKLFF.

The chain is built from TRBV5-6 and TRBJ2-7, with 11 bases that match TRBD2. The CDR3 extends over 18 amino acids. Per germline, CDR1 SGHDT and CDR2 YYEEEE. V shed 0 bases and J 4 bases; nucleotides not matched to a gene: 12. Here the CDR3 reads CASSLGLAGYGSMYEQYF. The CDR3 DNA reads TGTGCCAGCAGCTTGGGACTAGCGGGATACGGGTCGATGTACGAGCAGTACTTC. Drawing the rest from reference TRBV5-6 and TRBJ2-7, the complete variable domain is DAGVTQSPTHLIKTRGQQVTLRCSPKSGHDTVSWYQQALGQGPQFIFQYYEEEERQRGNFPDRFSGHQFPNYSSELNVNALLLGDSALYLCASSLGLAGYGSMYEQYFGPGTRLTVT.

V usage is TRBV20-1 and J usage is TRBJ1-2, with TRBD1 matching 7 bases. With 5 bases clipped from V and 7 bases from J, the junction kept 4 bases outside the gene matches. CDR3 length: 11 amino acids. Germline V gene data show CDR1 as DFQATT and CDR2 as SNEGSKA (reference sequence). CDR3 sequence (DNA): TGCAGTGCTCGACAGGGCTCTGGCTACACCTTC. Translating it yields CSARQGSGYTF.

The J gene is TRBJ2-7, the V gene TRBV13, with D possibly being TRBD2 (5 bases). Looked up from germline, CDR1 is PRHDT and CDR2 is FYEKMQ (reference sequence). This CDR3 has 16 residues. The V gene lost 6 bases and the J gene lost 2 bases, with 20 bases spanning the gap. CDR3 in amino acids: CASRAASGQRPYEQYF. The CDR3 DNA reads TGTGCCAGCAGGGCCGCGAGCGGTCAAAGACCCTACGAGCAGTACTTC.

This chain joins TRBV14 and TRBJ2-5; TRBD2 agrees at 14 bases. The CDR3 is 19 residues long. Germline CDR1 is SGHDN and CDR2 is FVKESK. V lost 1 base to trimming and J lost 4 bases; unmatched junction nucleotides: 11. The CDR3 coding sequence is TGTGCCAGCAGCCAAGTACTAAGGACTAGCGGGGGGCTGCTAGAGACCCAGTACTTC. Its protein product is CASSQVLRTSGGLLETQYF.

The J gene is TRBJ1-5, the V gene TRBV6-5, with 7 positions matching TRBD1. Germline V gene data show CDR1 as MNHEY and CDR2 as SVGAGI. The CDR3 covers 15 residues. V shed 6 bases and J 6 bases; nucleotides not matched to a gene: 11. DNA of the CDR3: TGTGCCAGCAGCCAGGGGGTAAGTGGAGGTCAGCCCCAGCATTTT. Its translation is CASSQGVSGGQPQHF.

V usage is TRBV10-1 and J usage is TRBJ2-1; 12 bases align to TRBD2. V lost 5 bases and J lost 5; bases outside the gene matches: 4. Per germline, CDR1 WNHNN and CDR2 SYGVQD (reference sequence). The CDR3 length is 15 residues. This CDR3 is CASSRTSGADNEQFF. In nucleotides, the CDR3 is TGCGCCAGCAGTCGGACTAGCGGGGCCGACAATGAGCAGTTCTTC.

This clone showed up just a few times. This rearrangement joins TRBV9 to TRBJ2-7; maybe TRBD1 (6 bases). The V gene lost 1 base and the J gene lost 2 bases, with 13 bases spanning the gap. From germline, CDR1 is SGDLS and CDR2 YYNGEE. The CDR3 consists of 15 residues. CDR3 sequence reads: CASSVQLGGPYEQYF. CDR3 DNA sequence: TGTGCCAGCAGCGTACAACTAGGGGGACCCTACGAGCAGTACTTC.

DNA of the CDR3: TGCGCCAGCAGCCGGGACAGACTCACAGATACGCAGTATTTT. This translates into CASSRDRLTDTQYF. The chain recombines TRBV4-1 with TRBJ2-3; 7 bases line up with TRBD1. V gave up 4 bases and J gave up 2 bases; unmatched junction bases: 3. This CDR3 has 14 residues. CDR1 is MGHRA and CDR2 is YSYEKL in the germline V gene.

J is TRBJ2-1 and V is TRBV2; D gene ambiguous. CDR3 length: 14 residues. The germline CDR1 and CDR2 sequences are SNHLY and FYNNEI. V was shortened by 6 bases and J by 0 bases, with 9 bases between the two germline ends. The CDR3 sequence is CASSDSGSYNEQFF. The DNA for the CDR3 is TGTGCCAGCAGCGACTCCGGCTCCTACAATGAGCAGTTCTTC.

Comments on this clone: Given a much more abundant clone one base away, this may be a read error. J is TRBJ1-5 and V is TRBV5-8; D ambiguous. This CDR3 contains 13 residues. Germline V gene sequence: CDR1 SGHTS, CDR2 YDEGEE. The germline V and J ends were trimmed by 4 bases and 0 bases, with 5 bases remaining between them. CDR3 sequence (DNA): TGTGCCAGCAGCCGGTATAGCAATCAGCCCCAGCATTTT. This encodes CASSRYSNQPQHF.

This clone appeared a few times. The chain couples TRBV5-6 to TRBJ1-5, with a possible D match to TRBD1 (6 bases). V was cut by 6 bases and J by 4 bases, with 29 bases left in between. The CDR3 covers 19 residues. CDR1 is SGHDT and CDR2 is YYEEEE in the germline V gene. CDR3 sequence: CASTRPGGPTGGENQPQHF. The CDR3 DNA reads TGTGCCAGCACCCGGCCGGGGGGCCCTACTGGTGGGGAAAATCAGCCCCAGCATTTT.

This clone was recorded a few times. The chain joins TRBV6-6 to TRBJ1-4; TRBD1 might be the D (6 bases). CDR3 length equals 14 residues. V was cut by 6 bases and J by 7 bases, with 15 bases left in between. Germline CDR1 MNHNY, CDR2 SVGAGI (reference sequence). The CDR3 nucleotides are TGTGCCAGCAGAGACCAGGGGCTTAGTGAAAAACTGTTTTTT. This encodes CASRDQGLSEKLFF.

There are a few counts of this clone. This chain connects TRBV27 to TRBJ1-5, with 11 positions matching TRBD1. CDR1 is MNHEY, CDR2 SMNVEV, per germline (reference sequence). The CDR3 has 15 amino acids. V dropped 5 bases and J dropped 9; count of bases not matched to a gene: 9. In nucleotides, the CDR3 is TGTGCCAGCAGTAAAAGGACAGGGGGCATGGGGCCCCAGCATTTT. Residues: CASSKRTGGMGPQHF.

The CDR3 protein is CASSLPKGQVYF. CDR3 in DNA: TGTGCCAGCAGCCTCCCCAAGGGACAGGTGTACTTC. The chain uses TRBV6-5 and TRBJ2-7; 8 bases are a match to TRBD1. This CDR3 has 12 residues. Germline values: CDR1 MNHEY, CDR2 SVGAGI. J gave up 12 bases and V 6 bases, and 10 bases lay outside the gene matches.

The rearrangement joins TRBV5-1 to TRBJ1-1; TRBD1 agrees at 12 bases. This CDR3 is built from 16 residues. Germline CDR1 is SGHRS and CDR2 is YFSETQ. The trim removed 3 bases at V and 5 bases at J, leaving 8 bases unmatched. The DNA of the CDR3 is TGCGCCAGCAGCTCCATCGGGACAGGGGGCGCGACTGAAGCTTTCTTT. It specifies CASSSIGTGGATEAFF.

The chain is built from TRBV5-6 and TRBJ1-3; the D gene is possibly TRBD1 (6 bases). Trimming removed 3 bases from V and 7 bases from J, with 11 bases in between. CDR1 and CDR2 from the germline V gene are SGHDT and YYEEEE. CDR3 size: 13 residues. CDR3 sequence: CASSSTGRNTIYF. CDR3 coding DNA: TGTGCCAGCAGCTCTACAGGGCGGAACACCATATATTTT.

This clone was picked up a small number of times. The chain carries TRBV29-1 and TRBJ2-5; tentative D call: TRBD1 (6 bases). CDR3 size: 15 residues. Germline V gene data show CDR1 as SQVTM and CDR2 as ANQGSEA. The V end lost 4 bases, the J end lost 1 base, and 16 bases lay between the germline ends. In nucleotides, the CDR3 is TGCAGCGTTGTCGGAACCCAGGGGCCCCAAGAGACCCAGTACTTC. Translating gives CSVVGTQGPQETQYF.

The chain uses TRBV19 and TRBJ2-2; D might be TRBD2 (5 bases). CDR3 size: 13 residues. V shed 6 bases and J shed 6 bases, with 11 bases lying between them. From germline, CDR1 is LNHDA and CDR2 SQIVND (reference sequence). CDR3 loop: CASRGEGAGELFF. CDR3 in DNA: TGTGCCAGTAGAGGTGAGGGCGCCGGGGAGCTGTTTTTT.

In the case of this clone: This same CDR3 is encoded by further DNA sequences in the sample. V is TRBV5-6 and J is TRBJ1-5; 10 nucleotides line up with TRBD1. V dropped 4 bases and J dropped 10; count of bases not matched to a gene: 8. The V gene's germline CDR1 is SGHDT and CDR2 YYEEEE. The CDR3 loop spans 14 amino acids. CDR3 sequence: CASSPRTGGEPQHF. The CDR3, as DNA: TGTGCCAGCAGCCCACGGACAGGGGGAGAACCCCAGCATTTT.

This chain connects TRBV4-1 to TRBJ1-1; TRBD1 matches 7 bases. Germline V lookup: CDR1 MGHRA, CDR2 YSYEKL. CDR3 size: 17 residues. J was trimmed by 0 bases and V by 1 base; bases with no gene match: 8. CDR3 nucleotide sequence: TGCGCCAGCAGCCAAGCCCGACAGGGAGTAATGAACACTGAAGCTTTCTTT. Amino acid sequence: CASSQARQGVMNTEAFF.

The chain combines TRBV7-6 with TRBJ2-7; 8 nucleotides match TRBD1. Germline V lookup: CDR1 SGHVS, CDR2 FNYEAQ. V was pared by 5 bases and J by 3 bases, with 6 bases of the junction left unmatched. The length of the CDR3 is 14 residues. In nucleotides, the CDR3 is TGTGCCAGCAGCGATACGGGACAGGTCTACGAGCAGTACTTC. This encodes CASSDTGQVYEQYF.

The V and J genes are TRBV10-3 and TRBJ2-5; 8 bases agree with TRBD2. The trim removed 3 bases at V and 2 bases at J, leaving 2 bases unmatched. The CDR3 totals 14 residues. Looked up from germline, CDR1 is ENHRY and CDR2 is SYGVKD. CDR3 DNA: TGTGCCATCAGTGAACGGGAGGGACAAGAGACCCAGTACTTC. The encoded protein is CAISEREGQETQYF.

The V and J genes are TRBV27 and TRBJ2-1; TRBD1 matches at 9 bases. The CDR3 runs 16 residues. V trimming: 6 bases; J trimming: 8 bases; junction bases outside the gene matches: 14. Germline V lookup: CDR1 MNHEY, CDR2 SMNVEV (reference sequence). The CDR3 here is CASSLPPGQGGHEQFF. The CDR3 bases are TGTGCCAGCAGCCTACCCCCGGGACAGGGCGGCCATGAGCAGTTCTTC.

This clone has just a few counts. The chain uses TRBV10-1 and TRBJ2-7; 9 bases map to TRBD1. The V segment lost 3 bases and the J segment 3 bases; nucleotides outside the gene matches: 6. Per germline, CDR1 WNHNN and CDR2 SYGVQD (reference sequence). The CDR3 runs 15 residues. CDR3 residues: CASSDPGTGLYEQYF. The CDR3 DNA is TGCGCCAGCAGTGACCCCGGGACAGGGCTCTACGAGCAGTACTTC.

This clone was detected once. The rearrangement uses TRBV11-3 and TRBJ2-1, with 7 bases identical to TRBD2. CDR1 is SGHNT, CDR2 YENEEA, per germline. J gave up 7 bases and V 0 bases, and 9 bases lay outside the gene matches. This CDR3 contains 16 residues. The chain's CDR3 is CASSLDGRETGNEQFF. The CDR3 coding sequence is TGTGCCAGCAGCTTAGATGGGCGGGAGACGGGGAATGAGCAGTTCTTC.